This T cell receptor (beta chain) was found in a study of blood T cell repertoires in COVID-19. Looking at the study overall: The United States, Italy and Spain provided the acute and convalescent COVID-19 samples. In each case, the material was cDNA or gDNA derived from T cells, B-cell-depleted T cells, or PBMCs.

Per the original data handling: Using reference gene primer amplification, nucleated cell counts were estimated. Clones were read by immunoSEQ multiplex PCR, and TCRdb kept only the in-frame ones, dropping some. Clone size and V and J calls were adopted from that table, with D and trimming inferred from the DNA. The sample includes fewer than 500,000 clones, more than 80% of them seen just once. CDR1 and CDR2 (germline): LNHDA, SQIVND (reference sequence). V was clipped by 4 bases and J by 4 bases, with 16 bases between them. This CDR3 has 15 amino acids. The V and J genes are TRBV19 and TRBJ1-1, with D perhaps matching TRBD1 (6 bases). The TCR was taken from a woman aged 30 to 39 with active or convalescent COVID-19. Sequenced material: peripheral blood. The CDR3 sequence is CASSTNRVQFTEAFF. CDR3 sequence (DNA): TGTGCCAGTAGTACTAACAGGGTTCAGTTCACTGAAGCTTTCTTT.